This T cell receptor beta chain was identified in a study of T cells in Graves' hyperthyroidism and ophthalmopathy. RNA transcripts yielded amplified TCR beta CDR3 regions. The primer set for the first-round RT-PCR of the TCR CDR3 was HTBI. TCRdb independently ran MiXCR on the multiplex PCR reads; one entry per CDR3 protein. The table shows hundreds of thousands of distinct CDR3 sequences, with 35% to 55% occurring only once. V was clipped by 6 bases and J by 7 bases, with 12 bases between them. This CDR3 is built from 12 residues. The V gene's germline CDR1 is SNHLY and CDR2 FYNNEI. This chain links TRBV2 with TRBJ2-5; D could derive from TRBD1 or TRBD2 (5 bases each). The receptor was isolated from a woman between 18 and 30 years old with Graves' hyperthyroidism. The sample was peripheral blood or thyroid tissue (not recorded which). CDR3 in amino acids: CASRGTDGTQYF. CDR3 bases: TGTGCCAGCAGGGGGACCGATGGGACCCAGTACTTC.